A single sample is the source of the 8 T cell receptor beta chains below, sequenced in a study of OX40 agonist ivuxolimab in advanced cancers. Assay used: immunoSEQ multiplex PCR; TCRdb lists only in-frame clones, some missing. The sample consists of about 70,000 clones, roughly 80% of them appearing once. Source: CD4+ or CD8+ T cells sorted from blood, taken in a trial of the OX40 agonist ivuxolimab. These receptors all come from an adult with an advanced solid tumor such as melanoma, head and neck, liver or kidney cancer.

This clone was detected only a few times. The genes are TRBV5-5 and TRBJ2-7; D remains unclear. There are 15 residues in the CDR3. Germline loops: CDR1 SGHKS, CDR2 YYEKEE (reference sequence). Trimming shortened V by 3 bases and J by 2 bases, and 15 bases separated the two germline ends. In DNA form, the CDR3 reads TGTGCCAGCAGCTCCGGTGGCGGAGAGACCTACGAGCAGTACTTC. Translating it yields CASSSGGGETYEQYF.

The V gene is TRBV27, the J gene TRBJ2-3; no definite D call. V was clipped by 2 bases and J by 0 bases, with 3 bases between them. The CDR3 spans 13 residues. CDR1 and CDR2 from the germline V gene are MNHEY and SMNVEV (reference sequence). CDR3 sequence (DNA): TGTGCCAGCAGTTTAGGGAGCACAGATACGCAGTATTTT. Translated: CASSLGSTDTQYF.

In its sample, this clone was seen once. J is TRBJ2-5 and V is TRBV27; D unclear. This CDR3 is 14 amino acids long. In germline, CDR1 is MNHEY, CDR2 SMNVEV (reference sequence). V gave up 2 bases and J gave up 2 bases, with 9 bases separating them. CDR3 region: CASSLGRLQETQYF. The DNA of the CDR3 is TGTGCCAGCAGTTTAGGTCGGCTACAAGAGACCCAGTACTTC.

The chain is built from TRBV6-5 and TRBJ2-7; 11 bases line up with TRBD1. J gave up 4 bases and V 9 bases, and 8 bases lay outside the gene matches. CDR1 and CDR2 from the germline V gene are MNHEY and SVGAGI. The CDR3 loop spans 14 amino acids. This CDR3 is CASRQDRGLYEQYF. The CDR3 coding sequence is TGTGCCAGTCGTCAGGACAGGGGGCTGTACGAGCAGTACTTC.

Notes on this clone: The junction departs from germline at one end; a sequencing error may be responsible. The V and J genes are TRBV5-8 and TRBJ2-2; D may be TRBD1 or TRBD2 (5 bases each). From germline, CDR1 is SGHTS and CDR2 YDEGEE. This CDR3 is built from 17 residues. The CDR3 loop is CASRGVLEPEDTGELSF. In nucleotides, the CDR3 is TGTGCCAGCAGGGGGGTGTTGGAGCCGGAGGACACCGGGGAGCTGTCTTTT.

This rearrangement joins TRBV2 to TRBJ2-3; D possibly corresponds to TRBD2 (6 bases). CDR1 is SNHLY and CDR2 is FYNNEI in the germline V gene. This CDR3 region has 16 residues. Trimming pared 7 bases from V and 2 bases from J, leaving 19 bases between. CDR3 region: CASTRTTAVTTDTQYF. In DNA form, the CDR3 reads TGTGCCAGCACCCGGACTACAGCAGTAACCACAGATACGCAGTATTTT.

CDR3 residues: CASSPTGGETQYF. CDR3 in DNA: TGTGCCAGCAGCCCGACAGGGGGAGAGACCCAGTACTTC. V gene TRBV7-3 combines with J gene TRBJ2-5, with 9 bases fitting TRBD1. J gave up 4 bases and V 5 bases, and 2 bases lay outside the gene matches. The CDR3 loop spans 13 amino acids. Germline loops: CDR1 SGHTA, CDR2 FQGTGA.

This chain connects TRBV2 to TRBJ2-7; 8 bases align to TRBD2. Losses at the gene ends were 6 bases for V and 6 bases for J; bases not matched to a gene: 13. CDR1 and CDR2 (germline): SNHLY, FYNNEI. CDR3 length equals 15 residues. The CDR3 here is CASRLGGLGLGEQYV. The CDR3 DNA reads TGTGCCAGCAGACTAGGGGGACTAGGTTTGGGCGAGCAGTACGTC.